This entry lists 8 T cell receptor beta chains sequenced from one sample in a study of cytomegalovirus exposure and HLA in healthy donors (TCRdb year 2017). The protocol used for the library was the immunoSEQ multiplex PCR assay. A mixture of 60 forward primers for TCR Vbeta segments and 13 reverse primers for TCR Jbeta segments was used in the multiplex PCR. As stored in TCRdb, this immuneACCESS dataset retains in-frame rearrangements with V and J assigned. A fraction of the clones does not appear; measured against another copy, unresolved V genes explain less than half of the discrepancy, and the remainder lacks a known reason. This sample is represented by more than 95,000 clones; over 65% of them were singletons. The biggest ten clones account for around 2.1% of the sample. Sequencing was performed on PBMCs. Receptors were obtained from a man in his fifties or sixties in good health and CMV-seronegative.

The rearrangement links TRBV5-1 to TRBJ2-3; D might be TRBD2 (6 bases). Trimming stripped 7 bases from V and 2 bases from J, with 11 bases between. From germline, CDR1 is SGHRS and CDR2 YFSETQ. There are 13 residues in the CDR3. The CDR3 sequence is CASAREYTDTQYF. CDR3 nucleotides: TGCGCCAGCGCCCGGGAGTACACAGATACGCAGTATTTT.

The chain couples TRBV14 to TRBJ1-2; D is perhaps TRBD1 (6 bases). This CDR3 comprises 13 residues. Germline-derived CDR1 and CDR2 are SGHDN and FVKESK. Trimming removed 0 bases from V and 6 bases from J, with 8 bases in between. The CDR3 loop reads CASSQEQGDGYTF. In DNA form, the CDR3 reads TGTGCCAGCAGCCAAGAACAGGGAGATGGCTACACCTTC.

This clone occurred a few times. CDR3 sequence (DNA): TGTGCCAGCAGCCGCTCCGGGATCACAGATACGCAGTATTTT. Its translation is CASSRSGITDTQYF. The chain has TRBV4-2 and TRBJ2-3; possibly TRBD2 for D (5 bases). This CDR3 has 14 amino acids. The V gene's germline CDR1 is LGHNA and CDR2 YNFKEQ. Trimming stripped 4 bases from V and 2 bases from J, with 10 bases between.

The chain joins TRBV7-9 to TRBJ1-1; 9 nucleotides line up with TRBD1. Germline V lookup: CDR1 SEHNR, CDR2 FQNEAQ (reference sequence). The V and J ends lost 5 bases and 8 bases, in that order; junction bases with no gene match: 3. This CDR3 spans 12 amino acids. The CDR3 DNA reads TGTGCCAGCAGCCAGGACAGGGGAGAAGCTTTCTTT. Its translation: CASSQDRGEAFF.

V usage is TRBV29-1 and J usage is TRBJ1-3, with 7 bases fitting TRBD1. V lost 4 bases, J lost 0 bases, and 6 bases stayed unmatched. Germline-derived CDR1 and CDR2 are SQVTM and ANQGSEA. The CDR3 has 15 amino acids. The CDR3 here is CSVGEGTVSGNTIYF. The CDR3 DNA follows: TGCAGCGTTGGAGAAGGGACAGTCTCTGGAAACACCATATATTTT.

The CDR3 DNA sequence: TGCGCCAGCAGCCAACCCTCGGTCGTCCGCGGGGGATACTCCTACAATGAGCAGTTCTTC. Protein product: CASSQPSVVRGGYSYNEQFF. The chain is built from TRBV4-3 and TRBJ2-1, with 7 bases fitting TRBD2. CDR3 size: 20 residues. After removal of 2 bases from V and 0 bases from J, the junction contained 16 bases not matched to a gene. Germline CDR1 and CDR2: LGHNA and YSLEER.

This chain uses TRBV29-1 with TRBJ2-3; 7 bases match TRBD2. Unmatched junction bases numbered 13, after V lost 8 bases and J lost 2 bases. The germline V gene encodes CDR1 SQVTM and CDR2 ANQGSEA. The CDR3 consists of 15 residues. The CDR3 loop is CSSERAGVNTDTQYF. CDR3 nucleotides: TGCAGCTCCGAACGGGCGGGGGTAAACACAGATACGCAGTATTTT.

This sequence joins TRBV10-3 and TRBJ2-7; 14 bases are a match to TRBD2. The CDR3 spans 13 residues. V shed 10 bases, J shed 6 bases, and the junction held 5 bases outside the gene matches. CDR1 and CDR2 from the germline V gene are ENHRY and SYGVKD. The CDR3 region is CATGTSGGGEQYV. CDR3 bases: TGTGCCACCGGGACTAGCGGGGGTGGCGAGCAGTACGTC.